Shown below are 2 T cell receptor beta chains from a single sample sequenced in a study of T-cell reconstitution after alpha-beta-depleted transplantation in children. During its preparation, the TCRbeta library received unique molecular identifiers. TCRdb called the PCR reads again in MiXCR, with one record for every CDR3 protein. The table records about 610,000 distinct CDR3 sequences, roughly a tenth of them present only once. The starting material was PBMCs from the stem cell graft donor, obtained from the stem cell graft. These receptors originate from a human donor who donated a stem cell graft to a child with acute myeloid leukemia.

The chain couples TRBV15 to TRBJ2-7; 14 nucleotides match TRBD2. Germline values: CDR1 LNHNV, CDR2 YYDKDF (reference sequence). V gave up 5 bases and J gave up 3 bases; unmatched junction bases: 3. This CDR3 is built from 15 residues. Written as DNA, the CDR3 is TGTGCCACCAGCCAAGGGACTAGCGGGAGCTACGAGCAGTACTTC. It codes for CATSQGTSGSYEQYF.

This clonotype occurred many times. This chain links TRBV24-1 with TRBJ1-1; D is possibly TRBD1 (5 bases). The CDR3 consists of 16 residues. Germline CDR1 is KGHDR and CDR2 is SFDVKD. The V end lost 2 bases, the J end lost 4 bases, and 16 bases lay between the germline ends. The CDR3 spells CATSDSTRGVITEAFF. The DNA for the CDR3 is TGTGCCACCAGTGATTCAACTCGGGGGGTAATCACTGAAGCTTTCTTT.